These T cell receptor beta chains were read from a single sample in a study of human versus mouse CDR3 diversity and MHC coevolution. Generated by immunoSEQ multiplex PCR, the TCRdb table keeps only in-frame clones and is missing some. The table records roughly 81,000 clones, just over 90% of them present only once. Specimen: naive CD4+ T cells from blood. The receptors derive from a person aged 25 to 69 in good health. Each CDR3 is given with its conserved first and last residue.

TRBV30	TRBJ2-1	CAWSLPGGWRNEQFF
TRBV7-2	TRBJ2-3	CASSLEFGRGGADTQYF
TRBV18	TRBJ2-3	CASLGGGTDTQYF
TRBV5-1	TRBJ1-2	CASSLTGAGGYTF
TRBV18	TRBJ1-4	CASSPVGGANEKLFF
TRBV6-6	TRBJ2-1	CASSQTSLPFF
TRBV6-5	TRBJ2-7	CASSHGTGVYEQYF
TRBV7-2	TRBJ2-2	CASSRSGTGELFF
TRBV7-9	TRBJ1-1	CASSLMRQGGEAFF
TRBV21-1	TRBJ2-3	CASSPPEAGGQRVTDTQYF
TRBV7-3	TRBJ2-5	CASSLSGQETQYF
TRBV27	TRBJ1-4	CASSPSGTGVKLFF
TRBV28	TRBJ2-7	CASSLPATVYEQYF
TRBV5-1	TRBJ2-3	CASSLGDRDTDTQYF
TRBV28	TRBJ2-2	CASSSPANTGELFF
TRBV7-8	TRBJ1-4	CASSKRRDADRNEKLFF
TRBV5-4	TRBJ2-7	CASSETGVREQYF
TRBV6-5	TRBJ1-1	CASSYPQGTFF
TRBV19	TRBJ2-3	CASSPQGSGTGTQYF
TRBV7-9	TRBJ2-1	CATSKGRTFDNEQFF
TRBV4-3	TRBJ2-1	CASSQGLAGNNEQFF
TRBV5-1	TRBJ2-7	CASSYDGTANYEQYF
TRBV25-1	TRBJ2-7	CASSVSEQYF
TRBV25-1	TRBJ2-2	CASSKLEGNGELFF
TRBV5-4	TRBJ1-3	CASSLDQGPSGNTIYF
TRBV30	TRBJ2-1	CAWKRTSGSPDEQFF
TRBV18	TRBJ1-3	CASSPSGTRRSGNTIYF
TRBV21-1	TRBJ2-7	CASSKVRTSGEYEQYF
TRBV11-2	TRBJ2-7	CASSRRGGQGYEQYF
TRBV2	TRBJ2-3	CASSEAPGLSTDTQYF
TRBV6-1	TRBJ1-1	CASSTTPEGTEAFF
TRBV18	TRBJ1-3	CASSPLAGARGNTIYF
TRBV6-5	TRBJ2-3	CASKNSITDTQYF
TRBV18	TRBJ1-1	CASSLDRTPRTEAFF
TRBV6-1	TRBJ2-5	CASSAAGGPETQYF
TRBV6-6	TRBJ1-2	CASIAGSANYGYTF
TRBV7-2	TRBJ1-5	CASSFSTANQPQHF
TRBV5-1	TRBJ2-2	CASGLAGVAGELFF
TRBV12-5	TRBJ1-1	CASGLADTEAFF
TRBV29-1	TRBJ2-1	CSVDGQTYNEQFF
TRBV7-3	TRBJ2-1	CASRLGPQSNEQFF
TRBV5-1	TRBJ2-2	CASSFLTGTDTGELFF
TRBV18	TRBJ2-7	CASSPLSRTGRGKYEQYF
TRBV5-5	TRBJ2-2	CASSLAGTGELFF
TRBV28	TRBJ1-1	CASSLFFTGAFF
TRBV11-2	TRBJ1-1	CASSLLGQGGAEAFF
TRBV7-9	TRBJ2-7	CASSLGQGGHEQYF
TRBV9	TRBJ2-1	CASSGSGDEQFF